The entry below gives a single T cell receptor (beta chain) sequence along with its context. The antigen remains undetermined. The data stem from a study of vaccination effects on CD4 cells after COVID-19. Sequencing used immunoSEQ multiplex PCR; TCRdb keeps in-frame clones, though not all of them. The sample lists about 66,000 clones, 55% to 75% occurring once. Culture lasted roughly 9 days before CD4+ T cell isolation. This CDR3 comprises 16 residues. Looked up from germline, CDR1 is ENHRY and CDR2 is SYGVKD. Losses at the gene ends were 10 bases for V and 1 base for J; bases not matched to a gene: 12.

This sequence was found in a human donor who had a prior SARS-CoV-2 infection. Sequenced here: CD4+ T cells from PBMCs cultured without peptide, sampled before COVID-19 vaccination. V usage is TRBV10-3 and J usage is TRBJ1-2; 10 nucleotides line up with TRBD1. The CDR3 protein is CATAGTGDLNNYGYTF. The CDR3 bases are TGTGCCACCGCCGGGACAGGGGACCTAAATAACTATGGCTACACCTTC.